The following is a T cell receptor beta chain sequence with its context. Its antigen remains unidentified. The table came from immunoSEQ multiplex PCR; TCRdb's copy has only in-frame clones and leaves some out. Found here are roughly 100,000 clones, 85% to 90% of them singletons; the top ten hold around 2%. This entry belongs to a study of radiotherapy plus CTLA-4 blockade in lung cancer. Overall study: Of the patients, more than 15% showed objective responses and roughly 30% attained disease control. Findings and limits, study-wide: Tumor-derived TCR clones expanded in blood after radiotherapy plus ipilimumab. Increased serum interferon-beta after radiation also reportedly predicted response strongly.

Trimming removed 11 bases at V and 6 bases at J, with 19 bases between. Per germline, CDR1 MNHEY and CDR2 SVGAGI. This CDR3 contains 13 residues. Chemo-refractory metastatic non-small-cell lung cancer patients received focal radiation with ipilimumab CTLA-4 blockade. The V call is TRBV6-5, the J call TRBJ1-2; D call uncertain. Sequenced material: peripheral blood, taken from a patient treated with radiotherapy plus ipilimumab. The sequence derives from a human donor with non-small cell lung cancer that progressed on radiotherapy plus ipilimumab. Some clones in this sample may be carry-over from other donors' samples. The CDR3 reads CASSVGSVDGYTF. CDR3 DNA: TGTGCCTCCAGCGTGGGCAGTGTGGATGGCTACACCTTC.